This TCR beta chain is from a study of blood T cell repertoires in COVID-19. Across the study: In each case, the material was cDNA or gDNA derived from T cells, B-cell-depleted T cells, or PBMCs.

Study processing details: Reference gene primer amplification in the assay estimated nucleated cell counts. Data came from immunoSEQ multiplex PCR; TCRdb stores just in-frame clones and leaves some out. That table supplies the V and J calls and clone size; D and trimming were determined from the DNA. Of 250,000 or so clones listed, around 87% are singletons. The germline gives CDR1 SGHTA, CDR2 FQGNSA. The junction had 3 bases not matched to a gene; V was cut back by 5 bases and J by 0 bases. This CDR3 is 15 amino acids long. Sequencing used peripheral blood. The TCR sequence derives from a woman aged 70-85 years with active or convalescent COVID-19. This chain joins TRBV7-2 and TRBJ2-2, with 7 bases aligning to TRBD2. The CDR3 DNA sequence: TGTGCCAGCAGCACGGGGGGTGCGAACACCGGGGAGCTGTTTTTT. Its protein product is CASSTGGANTGELFF. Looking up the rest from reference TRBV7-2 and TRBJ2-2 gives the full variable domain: GAGVSQSPSNKVTEKGKDVELRCDPISGHTALYWYRQSLGQGLEFLIYFQGNSAPDKSGLPSDRFSAERTGGSVSTLTIQRTQQEDSAVYLCASSTGGANTGELFFGEGSRLTVL.